The entry that follows covers one T cell receptor (beta chain) sequence. This entry comes from a study of T cell changes during pregnancy in multiple sclerosis. Sequencing used immunoSEQ multiplex PCR; TCRdb keeps in-frame clones, though not all of them. The sample records tens of thousands of clones, over 90% being singletons. Germline lookup yields CDR1 SGDLS and CDR2 YYNGEE. V dropped 0 bases and J dropped 2; count of bases not matched to a gene: 6. This CDR3 contains 16 residues. V and J are TRBV9 and TRBJ2-3; 7 nucleotides match TRBD2. Material: CD8+ T cells from peripheral blood mononuclear cells, obtained in the third trimester of pregnancy. The clonotype comes from a female donor with multiple sclerosis, enrolled in a pregnancy study. DNA for the CDR3: TGTGCCAGCAGCGTAGCTGCGGGAGCGATCACAGATACGCAGTATTTT. Its protein product is CASSVAAGAITDTQYF.